The rows below give T cell receptor beta chains drawn from one sample of a study of CD8 T cells in ankylosing spondylitis. TCRdb used MiXCR to reprocess the 5' RACE reads, holding one entry per CDR3 protein. Counted here are about 800,000 distinct CDR3 sequences, around 11% occurring once; the ten biggest clones make up more than 0.5%. Sequenced: blood, either unsorted or a sorted T cell fraction (not recorded which). The source of these receptors is a male donor with ankylosing spondylitis. CDR3s include the opening cysteine and the closing phenylalanine or tryptophan. A D gene is named only where the DNA matches it firmly. Some rows have no size entry. The others give once, few or many, or a class for an expanded clone.

clone size	V gene	J gene	D gene	CDR3 DNA	CDR3 protein
many	TRBV28	TRBJ1-1	TRBD1	TGTGCCAGCAGTTCCGGGACAGGGGGCGAGGTTGAAGCTTTCTTT	CASSSGTGGEVEAFF
-	TRBV28	TRBJ2-1	-	TGTGCCAGCAGTTTCGATGGTATGGAACTAGGGACGTTCTTC	CASSFDGMELGTFF
few	TRBV5-1	TRBJ2-5	TRBD1	TGCGCCAGCAGCTACGGGACAGCTAATCAAGAGACCCAGTACTTC	CASSYGTANQETQYF
few	TRBV7-9	TRBJ2-3	-	TGTGCCAGCAGCTTATTCTGGGGCCCAGATACGCAGTATTTT	CASSLFWGPDTQYF
-	TRBV15	TRBJ1-1	-	TGTGCCACCAGCAGAGCGGGACTGACAGCCCCGAACACTGAAGCTTTCTTT	CATSRAGLTAPNTEAFF
-	TRBV6-5	TRBJ1-2	-	TGTGACAGCAGTTACAATAGGGACGGAATTTATGGCTACACCTTC	CDSSYNRDGIYGYTF
many	TRBV4-3	TRBJ1-2	-	TGCGCCAGCAGCCAAGAAGGGTGGAAAAGGGCGTTCTCTTACTATGGCTACACCTTC	CASSQEGWKRAFSYYGYTF
-	TRBV7-3	TRBJ2-1	TRBD2	TGTGCCAGCAGCTATGAACTAGCGGGGGGTACTAATGAGCAGTTCTTC	CASSYELAGGTNEQFF
few	TRBV30	TRBJ2-3	-	TGTGCCTGGACAGGGGGGACAGATACGCAGTATTTT	CAWTGGTDTQYF
many	TRBV5-1	TRBJ2-7	-	TGCGCCAGCAGCTTGGTAGGAGGGGACGACGAGCAGTACTTC	CASSLVGGDDEQYF
many	TRBV6-6	TRBJ1-6	-	TGTGCCAGCAGCTGGGACGGAAATTCACCCCTCCACTTT	CASSWDGNSPLHF
-	TRBV11-1	TRBJ1-4	-	TGTGCCAGCAGCTTAGGGGTTACAGGAAATGAAAAACTGTTTTTT	CASSLGVTGNEKLFF
-	TRBV5-1	TRBJ2-7	-	TGCGCCAGCAGCTTGGATCGCCAGCCCTACGAGCAGTACTTC	CASSLDRQPYEQYF
few	TRBV28	TRBJ1-2	-	TGTGCCAGCAGCACTCCCGTCCCCTTCAGCTATGGCTACACCTTC	CASSTPVPFSYGYTF
-	TRBV5-1	TRBJ1-3	-	TGCGCCAGCAGCATTGGGACCGACTCTGGAAACACCATATATTTT	CASSIGTDSGNTIYF
few	TRBV6-6	TRBJ2-1	-	TGTGCCAGCAGAGACAGAAATGAGCAGTTCTTC	CASRDRNEQFF
few	TRBV6-6	TRBJ1-2	-	TGTGCCAGCAGTTCAGGGCTGGCGGGGGGCTACACCTTC	CASSSGLAGGYTF
few	TRBV6-1	TRBJ1-5	-	TGTGCCAGTCGAACAGGGCATAGCAATCAGCCCCAGCATTTT	CASRTGHSNQPQHF
few	TRBV5-1	TRBJ1-2	-	TGCGCCAGCAGCTTGTACGGTACTAACTATGGCTACACCTTC	CASSLYGTNYGYTF
many	TRBV7-9	TRBJ2-3	TRBD2	TGTGCCAGCAGCCCCGTAGCGGGGGGTGGCACAGATACGCAGTATTTT	CASSPVAGGGTDTQYF
-	TRBV6-1	TRBJ2-7	-	TGTGCCAGCAGTCCCCTGGTGAACAGCTACGAGCAGTACTTC	CASSPLVNSYEQYF
-	TRBV6-2/TRBV6-3	TRBJ1-5	-	TGTGCCAGCAGCCCCAGATCCCAGCCCCAGCATTTT	CASSPRSQPQHF
few	TRBV29-1	TRBJ2-5	-	TGCAGCGTTGAGGGGTCGGGGACGGTCCAAGAGACCCAGTACTTC	CSVEGSGTVQETQYF
-	TRBV5-4	TRBJ2-7	TRBD2	TGTGCCAGCAGCTTGAAACCTAGCGGCGAGCAGTACTTC	CASSLKPSGEQYF
many	TRBV6-6	TRBJ1-1	TRBD1	TGTGCCAGCAGTTACACAGGGGGTTCTGAAGCTTTCTTT	CASSYTGGSEAFF
-	TRBV3-1	TRBJ2-2	-	TGTGCCAGCAGCCCTGTGGGATACACCGGGGAGCTGTTTTTT	CASSPVGYTGELFF
few	TRBV5-1	TRBJ1-1	-	TGCGCCAGCAGCTTGTGGGGAAGGGATGAAGCTTTCTTT	CASSLWGRDEAFF
few	TRBV9	TRBJ2-2	TRBD1	TGTGCCAGCAGCGTACGAGGACAGGGGAGGACCGGGGAGCTGTTTTTT	CASSVRGQGRTGELFF
-	TRBV7-2	TRBJ2-7	TRBD2	TGTGCCAGCAGCTTAGTAGCGGGGCCTCCCTACGAGCAGTACTTC	CASSLVAGPPYEQYF
few	TRBV20-1	TRBJ2-4	TRBD1	TGCAGTGCTAGACTCAAACAGGGGGCGGGCCGGGGGAACATTCAGTACTTC	CSARLKQGAGRGNIQYF
few	TRBV29-1	TRBJ1-4	-	TGCAGCGTTCTGGGGTTTGCAACTAATGAAAAACTGTTTTTT	CSVLGFATNEKLFF
few	TRBV5-1	TRBJ2-3	TRBD2	TGCGCCAGCAGCTTCGACGGCGGGCGCCTAGCGGGGCGTCAGGGGGATACGCAGTATTTT	CASSFDGGRLAGRQGDTQYF
once	TRBV2	TRBJ2-4	-	TGTGCCAGCAGCGAACAGGGTGGAAACATTCAGTACTTC	CASSEQGGNIQYF
few	TRBV5-1	TRBJ1-3	-	TGCGCCAGCAGCTTGGGCACCTTTACTACTAACACCATATATTTT	CASSLGTFTTNTIYF
-	TRBV11-1	TRBJ2-1	-	TGTGCCAGCAGCCCTGGGACCCCAGCAGGGGTCTCCTACAATGAGCAGTTCTTC	CASSPGTPAGVSYNEQFF
-	TRBV7-3	TRBJ1-3	-	TGTGCCAGCAGCTTAGGCCCAGGCATTTCTGGAAACACCATATATTTT	CASSLGPGISGNTIYF
-	TRBV7-2	TRBJ1-2	-	TGTGCCAGCAGCCCCCCAGGACTAAGGGACTTCTATGGCTACACCTTC	CASSPPGLRDFYGYTF
many	TRBV11-2	TRBJ2-5	TRBD2	TGTGCCAGCAGCTTATTGCGGGGGGGCCCCCAAGAGACCCAGTACTTC	CASSLLRGGPQETQYF
-	TRBV7-2	TRBJ2-7	-	TGTGCCAGCAGCTTAGCGCGGCCAATAGTCTACGAGCAGTACTTC	CASSLARPIVYEQYF
-	TRBV20-1	TRBJ1-4	TRBD1	TGCAGTGCTAGAGTCAAGGGGGCAGCCGCACCCACTAATGAAAAACTGTTTTTT	CSARVKGAAAPTNEKLFF
-	TRBV28	TRBJ2-5	-	TGTGCCAGCAGTCTGCAACAGCTGGGAGAGACCCAGTACTTC	CASSLQQLGETQYF
few	TRBV28	TRBJ2-7	-	TGTGCCAGCAGTTTAGGTTCCAGGGCCATCTCCTACGAGCAGTACTTC	CASSLGSRAISYEQYF
-	TRBV7-9	TRBJ1-1	-	TGTGCCAGCAGCTTAGAGGGGGGATTGAGCACTGAAGCTTTCTTT	CASSLEGGLSTEAFF
few	TRBV6-1	TRBJ2-3	-	TGTGCCAGCAGAGGGGCCACCCCAGCAGCAGATACGCAGTATTTT	CASRGATPAADTQYF
many	TRBV5-1	TRBJ1-1	-	TGCGCCAGCAGCTTGGATCCTCAATCAAGGACTGAAGCTTTCTTT	CASSLDPQSRTEAFF
few	TRBV6-1	TRBJ2-2	TRBD2	TGTGCCAGCAGGCCTCTCGCGGGAGTTAGAGCCGGGGAGCTGTTTTTT	CASRPLAGVRAGELFF
few	TRBV20-1	TRBJ1-4	TRBD1	TGCAGTGCTAGGGACAGGGAAAACCTTGGGCCTGCAACTAATGAAAAACTGTTTTTT	CSARDRENLGPATNEKLFF
-	TRBV6-2/TRBV6-3	TRBJ2-5	-	TGTGCCAGCAGTCTAACGAAGGACGGAGGATATCAAGAGACCCAGTACTTC	CASSLTKDGGYQETQYF
few	TRBV7-9	TRBJ1-1	TRBD1	TGTGCCAGCAGCTTAGCGAATCCAACAGGGGGAGCTTTCTTT	CASSLANPTGGAFF
many	TRBV12-3/TRBV12-4	TRBJ1-2	-	TGTGCCAGCAGGCTAGGCGTAGGTGGCTACACCTTC	CASRLGVGGYTF
-	TRBV20-1	TRBJ2-3	-	TGCAGTGCTAGCCACTTGAGCGGGAGCACAGATACGCAGTATTTT	CSASHLSGSTDTQYF
-	TRBV6-2/TRBV6-3	TRBJ2-7	-	TGTGCCAGCAGTTACTTGGCAGTCCAAGGAAACGAGCAGTACTTC	CASSYLAVQGNEQYF
-	TRBV20-1	TRBJ2-7	-	TGCAGTGCTGCCTCAGAGGTCTACGAGCAGTACTTC	CSAASEVYEQYF
many	TRBV20-1	TRBJ2-1	TRBD2	TGCAGTGCTAGAGATCAGGGCGGGAGGGCCCACAATGAGCAGTTCTTC	CSARDQGGRAHNEQFF
many	TRBV6-6	TRBJ1-5	-	TGTGCCAGCAGTTACCAAGTGGATCAGCCCCAGCATTTT	CASSYQVDQPQHF
many	TRBV7-2	TRBJ1-2	-	TGTGCCAGCAGCTTAGGGGACACTGGCTACACCTTC	CASSLGDTGYTF
many	TRBV12-3/TRBV12-4	TRBJ2-2	-	TGTGCCAGCAGACGATCCGAGAACACCGGGGAGCTGTTTTTT	CASRRSENTGELFF